The clone carrying this T cell receptor (beta chain) was counted many times. The antigen is unknown. It was RNA transcripts that yielded the amplified TCR beta CDR3 regions. The HTBI primer set was used in a first-round RT-PCR of the TCR CDR3. In TCRdb, the multiplex PCR reads were re-called with MiXCR into one record per CDR3 protein. The sample yields roughly 400,000 distinct CDR3 sequences, roughly an eighth seen once. The CDR3 covers 12 residues. V was clipped by 6 bases and J by 3 bases; unmatched bases: 4. Germline values: CDR1 DFQATT, CDR2 SNEGSKA (reference sequence). These data are taken from a study of T cells in Graves' hyperthyroidism and ophthalmopathy. Overall study: Specimen type is peripheral blood, collected at initial diagnosis prior to any treatment. Findings and limits, study-wide: Most clonotypes that expanded in the thyroid above 0.001 also showed up in blood.

The clonotype was recovered from a man in his fifties with Graves' ophthalmopathy. This chain joins TRBV20-1 and TRBJ2-7; 8 positions match TRBD1. Sequenced input: blood. The CDR3 DNA follows: TGCAGTGCCCCTGGACAGGGCTACGAGCAGTACTTC. Translation gives CSAPGQGYEQYF.